The present T cell receptor (beta chain) was sequenced within a study of CD8 T cells in ankylosing spondylitis. Per the germline V gene, CDR1 is MNHEY and CDR2 is SMNVEV (reference sequence). CDR3 size: 14 residues. J gave up 5 bases and V 5 bases, and 7 bases lay outside the gene matches. Study results and caveats: Characteristic of ankylosing spondylitis blood, it appeared, was a TCR beta motif comprising roughly eight highly homologous variants. The authors found the disease-linked clones to be CD8+ and relatively rare in peripheral blood.

TCR beta libraries were made by quantitative 5'-RACE with molecular barcodes. TCRdb reprocessed the 5' RACE reads via MiXCR and lists one record per CDR3 protein. The sample lists around 94,000 distinct CDR3 sequences, roughly 9% occurring once. This clonotype appeared many times. Its antigen remains unidentified. The sequenced material came from blood, either unsorted or a sorted T cell fraction (not recorded which). This chain links TRBV27 with TRBJ1-2, with 8 positions matching TRBD1. The source of this sequence is a male donor with ankylosing spondylitis. The CDR3 bases are TGTGCCAGCAGTACCAACAGGGGGAGTTATGGCTACACCTTC. Protein: CASSTNRGSYGYTF.